Listed here are 18 T cell receptor beta chains from one sample, sequenced in a study of cytomegalovirus exposure and HLA in healthy donors. The PCR was carried out with 60 Vbeta primers and 13 Jbeta primers. Sequenced by immunoSEQ multiplex PCR; TCRdb stores in-frame clones only, minus some. The sample shows 200,000 to 250,000 clones, roughly four fifths of them seen only once. Sequencing was carried out using PBMCs. These receptors originate from a woman aged 55-70 years in good health and CMV-seropositive.

The V and J genes are TRBV9 and TRBJ2-7; TRBD1 matches 7 bases. Per the germline V gene, CDR1 is SGDLS and CDR2 is YYNGEE. This CDR3 region has 14 residues. Trimming removed 7 bases from V and 4 bases from J; junction bases left unmatched: 11. The CDR3 sequence: CASGSGQSFYEQYF. CDR3 DNA: TGTGCCAGCGGGTCGGGACAGTCATTTTACGAGCAGTACTTC.

This chain connects TRBV6-4 to TRBJ2-7, with 9 bases lining up with TRBD2. The germline gives CDR1 MRHNA, CDR2 SNTAGT. V was clipped by 0 bases and J by 0 bases; unmatched bases: 0. The CDR3 is 15 amino acids. The CDR3 protein is CASSDSSGGSYEQYF. The CDR3 region has the DNA TGTGCCAGCAGTGACTCTAGCGGGGGCTCCTACGAGCAGTACTTC.

The chain employs TRBV13 and TRBJ2-2, with D perhaps TRBD1 (5 bases). The CDR3 length is 15 residues. Germline-derived CDR1 and CDR2 are PRHDT and FYEKMQ (reference sequence). Trimming left V 3 bases short and J 3 bases short, with 11 bases between. The CDR3 DNA sequence: TGTGCCAGCAGCTTGCGAAAGGGGTACACCGGGGAGCTGTTTTTT. Translating gives CASSLRKGYTGELFF.

The CDR3 region is CASSLSSGRYEQYF. Written as DNA, the CDR3 is TGCGCCAGCAGCTTGTCTAGCGGGAGGTACGAGCAGTACTTC. The chain joins TRBV5-1 to TRBJ2-7; 11 nucleotides match TRBD2. Germline-derived CDR1 and CDR2 are SGHRS and YFSETQ. After removal of 1 base from V and 4 bases from J, the junction contained 1 base not matched to a gene. The CDR3 is 14 residues long.

Turning to this clone: The germline gene is not matched at one end of the junction; a read error may be the cause. V is TRBV7-9 and J is TRBJ2-3, with 9 nucleotides matching TRBD2. CDR3 length: 16 amino acids. Germline V lookup: CDR1 SEHNR, CDR2 FQNEAQ (reference sequence). CDR3 coding DNA: TGTTCCAGCAGCTTAGAAGGCGGGAGGGCCGCAGATACGCAGTATTTT. Translation: CSSSLEGGRAADTQYF.

This clone was counted once. The chain recombines TRBV5-1 with TRBJ2-1; 9 nucleotides agree with TRBD2. J was trimmed by 8 bases and V by 0 bases; bases with no gene match: 6. Germline loops: CDR1 SGHRS, CDR2 YFSETQ. This CDR3 is built from 15 residues. CDR3 amino acids: CASSLGREGRDEQFF. CDR3 nucleotides: TGCGCCAGCAGCTTGGGGCGGGAGGGCCGCGATGAGCAGTTCTTC.

The chain uses TRBV27 and TRBJ2-2, with 10 positions matching TRBD2. Germline CDR1 reads MNHEY; CDR2 reads SMNVEV (reference sequence). The V gene end was trimmed by 4 bases and the J gene end by 1 base; junction bases not matched to a gene: 9. The CDR3 runs 18 residues. CDR3 amino acids: CASSSSPGLAVNTGELFF. The DNA of the CDR3 is TGTGCCAGCAGTTCCTCGCCAGGACTAGCGGTGAACACCGGGGAGCTGTTTTTT.

V and J are TRBV7-3 and TRBJ2-7; possibly TRBD1 for D (6 bases). V was cut by 2 bases and J by 0 bases, with 8 bases left in between. The CDR3 has 14 amino acids. Germline V gene lookup returns CDR1 SGHTA and CDR2 FQGTGA. CDR3 amino acids: CASSLGGPSYEQYF. CDR3 DNA sequence: TGTGCCAGCAGCTTAGGGGGCCCCTCCTACGAGCAGTACTTC.

Regarding this clone: Its ends do not fully match the called genes, so a read error is possible. The rearrangement links TRBV5-1 to TRBJ2-2, with D tentatively TRBD2 (6 bases). CDR3 length: 13 amino acids. Germline V gene sequence: CDR1 SGHRS, CDR2 YFSETQ. The CDR3 region has the DNA TGCGCCAGCAGCCGGGGGAACGCCGGGGAGCTGTTTTTT. Its translation is CASSRGNAGELFF.

The chain combines TRBV11-3 with TRBJ2-2, with 9 bases matching TRBD2. V shed 2 bases and J 6 bases; nucleotides not matched to a gene: 13. The CDR3 totals 18 residues. Germline assignment: CDR1 SGHNT and CDR2 YENEEA. The CDR3 nucleotides are TGTGCCAGCAGCTTAAGGTCGGGATCTAGCGGGACCGCCGGGGAGCTGTTTTTT. Protein product: CASSLRSGSSGTAGELFF.

This clone was detected a few times. As DNA, the CDR3 is TGTGCCAGCAGCTTTTTAGCGGGAGGTCTCTCCGGGGAGCTGTTTTTT. Amino acid sequence: CASSFLAGGLSGELFF. V and J are TRBV7-8 and TRBJ2-2, with TRBD2 identical over 10 bases. The V gene end was trimmed by 3 bases and the J gene end by 6 bases; junction bases not matched to a gene: 7. CDR3 length equals 16 residues. CDR1 SGHVS and CDR2 FQNEAQ come from the germline V gene.

The chain couples TRBV5-1 to TRBJ2-3; TRBD2 matches 8 bases. Germline V gene lookup returns CDR1 SGHRS and CDR2 YFSETQ. V shed 2 bases, J shed 10 bases, and the junction held 9 bases outside the gene matches. The CDR3 length is 14 residues. The CDR3 nucleotides read TGCGCCAGCAGCTTATCGCTGACTAGCGTTTCGCAGTATTTT. Translated: CASSLSLTSVSQYF.

This clone was counted a few times. The chain links TRBV2 to TRBJ1-1, with no clear D. Germline CDR1 and CDR2: SNHLY and FYNNEI. With 7 bases removed from V and 1 base from J, the gap between germline ends came to 7 bases. The CDR3 consists of 12 residues. CDR3 in DNA: TGTGCCAGCAACGTGAGGAACACTGAAGCTTTCTTT. Its translation: CASNVRNTEAFF.

The chain links TRBV29-1 to TRBJ2-1; D unclear. V dropped 6 bases and J dropped 6 bases, with 9 bases sitting between them. Germline-derived CDR1 and CDR2 are SQVTM and ANQGSEA. The CDR3 covers 11 residues. The CDR3, as DNA: TGCAGCGTATCTAGGCCCAATGAGCAGTTCTTC. Translating it yields CSVSRPNEQFF.

The chain combines TRBV7-2 with TRBJ2-2; 7 bases align to TRBD2. This CDR3 contains 16 residues. Germline V gives CDR1 SGHTA, CDR2 FQGNSA. The V gene end was trimmed by 1 base and the J gene end by 4 bases; junction bases not matched to a gene: 6. The CDR3 protein is CASSLDEAGLTGELFF. DNA of the CDR3: TGTGCCAGCAGCTTAGACGAAGCGGGACTCACCGGGGAGCTGTTTTTT. Filled out from reference TRBV7-2 and TRBJ2-2, the complete variable domain reads GAGVSQSPSNKVTEKGKDVELRCDPISGHTALYWYRQSLGQGLEFLIYFQGNSAPDKSGLPSDRFSAERTGGSVSTLTIQRTQQEDSAVYLCASSLDEAGLTGELFFGEGSRLTVL.

The chain is built from TRBV2 and TRBJ1-1; D not certain. Germline CDR1 is SNHLY and CDR2 is FYNNEI. V was clipped by 5 bases and J by 11 bases, with 9 bases between them. The CDR3 runs 10 residues. This CDR3 is CASSPQFAFF. CDR3 DNA: TGTGCCAGCAGTCCACAGTTTGCTTTCTTT.

DNA for the CDR3: TGCGCCAGCAGTCCGGGGGGGGTCTACAATGAGCAGTTCTTC. Translation: CASSPGGVYNEQFF. V and J are TRBV5-1 and TRBJ2-1; 8 nucleotides agree with TRBD2. The J segment lost 3 bases and the V segment lost 5 bases, leaving 4 bases of the junction unmatched. The CDR3 is 14 residues long. The germline gives CDR1 SGHRS, CDR2 YFSETQ.

This chain uses TRBV6-4 with TRBJ2-3; 8 bases agree with TRBD2. The CDR3 spans 16 residues. Germline trimming cut 2 bases from V and 3 bases from J; bases unmatched to any gene: 7. Germline V gene sequence: CDR1 MRHNA, CDR2 SNTAGT. This CDR3 is CASSDHVGGGTDTQYF. For the CDR3, the DNA is TGTGCCAGCAGTGACCACGTGGGCGGGGGGACAGATACGCAGTATTTT.